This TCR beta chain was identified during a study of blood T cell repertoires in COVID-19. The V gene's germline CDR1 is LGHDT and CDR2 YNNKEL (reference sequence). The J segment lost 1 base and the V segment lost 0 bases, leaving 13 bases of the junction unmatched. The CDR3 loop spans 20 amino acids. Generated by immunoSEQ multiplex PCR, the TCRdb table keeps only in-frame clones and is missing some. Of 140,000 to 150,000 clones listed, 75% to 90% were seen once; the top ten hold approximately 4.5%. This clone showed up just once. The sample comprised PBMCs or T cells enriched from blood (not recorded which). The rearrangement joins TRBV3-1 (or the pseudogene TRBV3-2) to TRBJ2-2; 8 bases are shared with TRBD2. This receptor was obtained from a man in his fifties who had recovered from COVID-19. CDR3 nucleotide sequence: TGTGCCAGCAGCCAAGAGTCTCCGGGAGGGCCAACAGTGAACACCGGGGAGCTGTTTTTT. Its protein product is CASSQESPGGPTVNTGELFF.